The source of this T cell receptor beta chain is a study of T cells in localized non-small cell lung cancer. Of note for this clone: As yet, its antigen is unknown.

In germline, CDR1 is SGDLS, CDR2 YYNGEE. The CDR3 covers 17 residues. V gave up 4 bases and J gave up 4 bases, with 18 bases separating them. Study-level points and caveats: There were a median around 57 of the top 100 tumor clones appearing in adjacent lung. T cell clonality was highest in uninvolved adjacent lung, above tumor. One tumor region alone was sequenced, and heterogeneity therefore remains possible.

Here immunoSEQ multiplex PCR was the method, and the copy in TCRdb shows in-frame clones only, minus some. The data show around 91,000 clones, about nine tenths seen once. The sequence came from a man between 35 and 75 years old with stage I squamous cell lung carcinoma. J is TRBJ1-6 and V is TRBV9, with D perhaps matching TRBD1 (6 bases). The sample in question was peripheral blood, obtained before any cancer treatment. CDR3 nucleotides: TGTGCCAGCAGCCCCAACCCAGCAGGACAGTATAATTCACCCCTCCACTTT. Translation gives CASSPNPAGQYNSPLHF.